One sample yielded the 23 T cell receptor beta chains listed below, sequenced in a study of OX40 agonist ivuxolimab in advanced cancers. The protocol was immunoSEQ multiplex PCR, while the TCRdb copy is restricted to in-frame clones and leaves out a portion. The sample carries about 58,000 clones, roughly nine tenths recorded once. Sequences were derived from CD4+ or CD8+ T cells sorted from blood, sampled in a trial of the OX40 agonist ivuxolimab. The receptors here all came from an adult with an advanced solid tumor such as melanoma, head and neck, liver or kidney cancer.

V is TRBV28 and J is TRBJ2-3; D call uncertain. This CDR3 contains 11 residues. Germline CDR1 is MDHEN and CDR2 is SYDVKM. V shed 4 bases and J shed 2 bases, with 1 base lying between them. CDR3 in DNA: TGTGCCAGCAGTTACACAGATACGCAGTATTTT. Residues: CASSYTDTQYF.

V gene TRBV7-9 combines with J gene TRBJ2-2; TRBD1 is a possible D gene (6 bases). CDR3 size: 17 residues. Germline V gene sequence: CDR1 SEHNR, CDR2 FQNEAQ (reference sequence). The germline V and J ends were trimmed by 4 bases and 0 bases, with 15 bases remaining between them. The CDR3 reads CASSSPRGVSNTGELFF. CDR3 DNA sequence: TGTGCCAGCAGCTCCCCCAGGGGAGTTTCGAACACCGGGGAGCTGTTTTTT.

This chain links TRBV7-9 with TRBJ2-7; TRBD1 matches 7 bases. The germline gives CDR1 SEHNR, CDR2 FQNEAQ (reference sequence). Trimming removed 5 bases from V and 7 bases from J; junction bases left unmatched: 5. The CDR3 contains 12 residues. DNA of the CDR3: TGTGCCAGCAGCCTGACAGGGTTAGAGCAGTACTTC. This encodes CASSLTGLEQYF.

The chain combines TRBV27 with TRBJ2-1; 7 bases are a match to TRBD2. Unmatched junction bases numbered 10, after V lost 10 bases and J lost 7 bases. The CDR3 loop spans 13 amino acids. Germline V gene lookup returns CDR1 MNHEY and CDR2 SMNVEV (reference sequence). The CDR3 DNA reads as TGTGCCACCCGAGTGTCTAGCGGAAATGAGCAGTTCTTC. It yields the protein CATRVSSGNEQFF.

By share, this clone ranks as medium-sized. The CDR3: CASSLWGLQQPQHF. The CDR3 nucleotides read TGTGCCAGTAGTCTGTGGGGGCTCCAACAGCCCCAGCATTTT. The rearrangement links TRBV19 to TRBJ1-5, with a possible D match to TRBD1 (6 bases). Between the trimmed V and J ends, which lost 5 bases and 7 bases, there was a span of 15 bases. CDR3 size: 14 residues. Germline CDR1 reads LNHDA; CDR2 reads SQIVND (reference sequence). Combining the CDR3 with reference TRBV19 and TRBJ1-5 gives the whole variable domain DGGITQSPKYLFRKEGQNVTLSCEQNLNHDAMYWYRQDPGQGLRLIYYSQIVNDFQKGDIAEGYSVSREKKESFPLTVTSAQKNPTAFYLCASSLWGLQQPQHFGDGTRLSIL.

The V and J genes are TRBV29-1 and TRBJ1-1; no reliable D call. Deletions cut 3 bases from V and 4 bases from J, with 15 bases between. Germline V gene sequence: CDR1 SQVTM, CDR2 ANQGSEA. CDR3 length equals 14 residues. The chain's CDR3 is CSVDIGEGGTEAFF. The CDR3 DNA follows: TGCAGCGTTGATATCGGGGAAGGAGGCACTGAAGCTTTCTTT.

This clone showed up just once. This chain connects TRBV4-1 to TRBJ2-7; 8 positions agree with TRBD1. From germline, CDR1 is MGHRA and CDR2 YSYEKL. The CDR3 covers 18 residues. J gave up 6 bases and V 0 bases, and 16 bases lay outside the gene matches. The CDR3: CASSQEFPRTGYLGEQYF. The CDR3 DNA is TGCGCCAGCAGCCAAGAATTCCCCCGGACAGGGTATCTGGGCGAGCAGTACTTC.

This clone was detected a few times. The chain uses TRBV5-6 and TRBJ1-5, with D uncertain. The CDR3 runs to 12 residues. Germline CDR1 reads SGHDT; CDR2 reads YYEEEE. The V and J ends lost 0 bases and 7 bases respectively, with 5 bases between them. CDR3 amino acids: CASSLGEQPQHF. The CDR3 nucleotides are TGTGCCAGCAGCTTGGGGGAACAGCCCCAGCATTTT.

V is TRBV4-1 and J is TRBJ2-1, with 12 nucleotides matching TRBD2. The V and J ends lost 3 bases and 8 bases, in that order; junction bases with no gene match: 11. The length of the CDR3 is 17 residues. The germline V gene has CDR1 MGHRA and CDR2 YSYEKL. CDR3 sequence (DNA): TGCGCCAGCAGCCAGACCTCTAGCGGGAGGGTTGTCCATGAGCAGTTCTTC. Its protein product is CASSQTSSGRVVHEQFF.

This chain uses TRBV7-8 with TRBJ2-2; D is unclear. Germline CDR1 and CDR2: SGHVS and FQNEAQ. There are 13 residues in the CDR3. V dropped 3 bases and J dropped 1 base, with 3 bases sitting between them. CDR3 nucleotide sequence: TGTGCCAGCAGCTTCATGAACACCGGGGAGCTGTTTTTT. Its translation: CASSFMNTGELFF.

This chain uses TRBV28 with TRBJ2-2; TRBD1 matches at 8 bases. This CDR3 region has 16 residues. Trimming removed 1 base from V and 0 bases from J; junction bases left unmatched: 1. Germline assignment: CDR1 MDHEN and CDR2 SYDVKM. The CDR3 loop reads CASSLYRGANTGELFF. For the CDR3, the DNA is TGTGCCAGCAGTTTATACAGGGGGGCGAACACCGGGGAGCTGTTTTTT.

This clone occurred once. The chain carries TRBV28 and TRBJ2-7, with 7 bases identical to TRBD1. Trimming at V came to 4 bases and at J to 5 bases, leaving 5 bases not matched to a gene. Germline V gene data show CDR1 as MDHEN and CDR2 as SYDVKM. This CDR3 has 13 residues. CDR3 sequence (DNA): TGTGCCAGCAGTTCCCTGAGGGGGCACGAGCAGTACTTC. Residues: CASSSLRGHEQYF. Looking up the rest from reference TRBV28 and TRBJ2-7 gives the full variable domain: DVKVTQSSRYLVKRTGEKVFLECVQDMDHENMFWYRQDPGLGLRLIYFSYDVKMKEKGDIPEGYSVSREKKERFSLILESASTNQTSMYLCASSSLRGHEQYFGPGTRLTVT.

The rearrangement uses TRBV6-5 and TRBJ1-2; D is undetermined. This CDR3 is 13 amino acids long. The germline V gene encodes CDR1 MNHEY and CDR2 SVGAGI. The V end lost 2 bases, the J end lost 4 bases, and 8 bases lay between the germline ends. CDR3 in DNA: TGTGCCAGCAGTTACCCGTCTAGCTATGGCTACACCTTC. Translation: CASSYPSSYGYTF.

The chain joins TRBV6-5 to TRBJ2-2, with 10 bases aligning to TRBD2. The junction had 4 bases not matched to a gene; V was cut back by 0 bases and J by 6 bases. The CDR3 spans 16 residues. Per germline, CDR1 MNHEY and CDR2 SVGAGI. DNA for the CDR3: TGTGCCAGCAGTTACTCGCTAGCGGGAGAGGCCGGGGAGCTGTTTTTT. Protein sequence: CASSYSLAGEAGELFF.

The chain has TRBV2 and TRBJ2-2; possibly TRBD2 for D (5 bases). The CDR3 extends over 14 amino acids. V was trimmed by 7 bases and J by 3 bases, leaving 12 bases between them. From germline, CDR1 is SNHLY and CDR2 FYNNEI. CDR3 in amino acids: CASIAGVDTGELFF. For the CDR3, the DNA is TGTGCCAGCATTGCGGGCGTGGACACCGGGGAGCTGTTTTTT.

V and J are TRBV7-3 and TRBJ2-1, with 9 bases aligning to TRBD2. V was pared by 4 bases and J by 0 bases, with 4 bases of the junction left unmatched. The CDR3 covers 16 residues. Per germline, CDR1 SGHTA and CDR2 FQGTGA. For the CDR3, the DNA is TGTGCCAGCAGCTATCATAGCGGGAGCTCCTACAATGAGCAGTTCTTC. Translating gives CASSYHSGSSYNEQFF. Combining the CDR3 with reference TRBV7-3 and TRBJ2-1 gives the whole variable domain GAGVSQTPSNKVTEKGKYVELRCDPISGHTALYWYRQSLGQGPEFLIYFQGTGAADDSGLPNDRFFAVRPEGSVSTLKIQRTERGDSAVYLCASSYHSGSSYNEQFFGPGTRLTVL.

The V gene is TRBV18, the J gene TRBJ2-7, with D tentatively TRBD1 (6 bases). Trimming took off 6 bases at V and 5 bases at J, with 17 bases between the two ends. Germline CDR1 and CDR2: KGHSH and LQKENI. CDR3 length equals 14 residues. The CDR3 region is CASSDQGPANEQYF. The CDR3 DNA follows: TGTGCCAGCTCGGACCAGGGGCCGGCAAACGAGCAGTACTTC.

The rearrangement uses TRBV7-9 and TRBJ1-5; the D gene is possibly TRBD1 (6 bases). This CDR3 contains 16 residues. Germline V gene sequence: CDR1 SEHNR, CDR2 FQNEAQ (reference sequence). Trimming stripped 3 bases from V and 5 bases from J, with 17 bases between. The CDR3, as DNA: TGTGCCAGCAGCTTTTCCGGGGAGGGGGGATATCAGCCCCAGCATTTT. Translation gives CASSFSGEGGYQPQHF.

This rearrangement joins TRBV7-9 to TRBJ2-1; D is perhaps TRBD2 (5 bases). CDR1 SEHNR and CDR2 FQNEAQ come from the germline V gene (reference sequence). This CDR3 is built from 15 residues. Trimming took off 4 bases at V and 6 bases at J, with 16 bases between the two ends. The CDR3 DNA reads TGTGCCAGCAGCTCGGGGAGAAATACGGGCAATGAGCAGTTCTTC. As protein: CASSSGRNTGNEQFF.

The chain uses TRBV5-6 and TRBJ2-2; D is unresolved. Germline V gives CDR1 SGHDT, CDR2 YYEEEE. V was shortened by 1 base and J by 4 bases, with 20 bases between the two germline ends. The CDR3 sequence is 18 residues long. The CDR3 protein is CASSLTDTPLLGTGELFF. The CDR3 bases are TGTGCCAGCAGCTTGACAGACACTCCGCTACTTGGCACCGGGGAGCTGTTTTTT.

The chain recombines TRBV13 with TRBJ2-7, with 12 nucleotides matching TRBD2. The V gene end was trimmed by 4 bases and the J gene end by 6 bases; junction bases not matched to a gene: 10. CDR1 is PRHDT and CDR2 is FYEKMQ in the germline V gene (reference sequence). This CDR3 has 16 residues. As DNA, the CDR3 is TGTGCCAGCAGCTCCGGGTCTAGCGGGAGGGCTGGCGAGCAGTACTTC. It translates to CASSSGSSGRAGEQYF.

V and J are TRBV19 and TRBJ2-5; no reliable D call. Germline CDR1 LNHDA, CDR2 SQIVND (reference sequence). Deletions cut 2 bases from V and 5 bases from J, with 9 bases between. This CDR3 has 13 amino acids. In DNA, the CDR3 is TGTGCCAGTAGTATAATCACCTCCGAGACCCAGTACTTC. It encodes CASSIITSETQYF. The full variable domain, completed using reference TRBV19 and TRBJ2-5, is DGGITQSPKYLFRKEGQNVTLSCEQNLNHDAMYWYRQDPGQGLRLIYYSQIVNDFQKGDIAEGYSVSREKKESFPLTVTSAQKNPTAFYLCASSIITSETQYFGPGTRLLVL.

The chain recombines TRBV14 with TRBJ1-1; no definite D call. The V and J ends lost 3 bases and 0 bases respectively, with 2 bases between them. Looked up from germline, CDR1 is SGHDN and CDR2 is FVKESK. There are 12 residues in the CDR3. CDR3 sequence: CASSQMNTEAFF. CDR3 in DNA: TGTGCCAGCAGCCAGATGAACACTGAAGCTTTCTTT.